The next 15 T cell receptor beta chains were all read from a single sample in a study of cytomegalovirus exposure and HLA in healthy donors. Primers for the PCR totalled 60 Vbeta and 13 Jbeta. The assay was immunoSEQ multiplex PCR, and TCRdb's table has in-frame clones only and misses some. The sample consists of some 120,000 clones, roughly 80% of them appearing once. Sequencing was done on a sample of PBMCs. The receptors originated from a man between 25 and 39 years old in good health and CMV-seropositive.

The chain links TRBV7-3 to TRBJ2-3; D may be TRBD2 (5 bases). Trimming shortened V by 5 bases and J by 9 bases, and 15 bases separated the two germline ends. The CDR3 has 13 residues. Germline lookup yields CDR1 SGHTA and CDR2 FQGTGA. The DNA of the CDR3 is TGTGCCAGCAGCCTCCAGCCCACGGGGACGCAGTATTTT. This encodes CASSLQPTGTQYF.

The chain uses TRBV11-2 and TRBJ1-3, with D possibly TRBD1 on 5 matching bases. The germline V and J ends were trimmed by 5 bases and 0 bases, with 11 bases remaining between them. Germline V gene sequence: CDR1 SGHAT, CDR2 FQNNGV. The CDR3 loop spans 15 amino acids. DNA of the CDR3: TGTGCCAGCAGCCGACAGACTTCCTCTGGAAACACCATATATTTT. Its protein product is CASSRQTSSGNTIYF.

The V call is TRBV7-9, the J call TRBJ1-5, with 9 positions matching TRBD1. CDR3 size: 14 residues. J was trimmed by 6 bases and V by 8 bases; bases with no gene match: 8. Germline-derived CDR1 and CDR2 are SEHNR and FQNEAQ (reference sequence). DNA of the CDR3: TGTGCCAGCGGTTCGGGACAGGGCAGTCAGCCCCAGCATTTT. It yields the protein CASGSGQGSQPQHF. Variable domain in full (rest from reference TRBV7-9 and TRBJ1-5): DTGVSQNPRHKITKRGQNVTFRCDPISEHNRLYWYRQTLGQGPEFLTYFQNEAQLEKSRLLSDRFSAERPKGSFSTLEIQRTEQGDSAMYLCASGSGQGSQPQHFGDGTRLSIL.

This chain links TRBV6-5 with TRBJ1-5; D not resolved. Per germline, CDR1 MNHEY and CDR2 SVGAGI. V shed 6 bases and J shed 5 bases, with 11 bases lying between them. This CDR3 contains 13 residues. The CDR3 here is CASRLDDHQPQHF. CDR3 bases: TGTGCCAGCAGGCTAGATGACCATCAGCCCCAGCATTTT.

Concerning this clone itself: A read error may produce the germline difference seen at one junction end. The chain recombines TRBV7-9 with TRBJ1-1, with TRBD1 as a possible D gene (6 bases). Germline V gives CDR1 SEHNR, CDR2 FQNEAQ (reference sequence). The CDR3 loop spans 16 amino acids. The chain's CDR3 is CSSSLGRGSEDTEAFF. DNA for the CDR3: TGTTCCAGCAGCTTAGGTAGGGGGAGCGAGGACACTGAAGCTTTCTTT.

The rearrangement links TRBV14 to TRBJ2-7, with 8 positions matching TRBD2. The trim removed 6 bases at V and 1 base at J, leaving 17 bases unmatched. CDR1 and CDR2 (germline): SGHDN, FVKESK. The CDR3 is made up of 18 amino acids. CDR3 in amino acids: CASSVKSLREDLSYEQYV. Written as DNA, the CDR3 is TGTGCCAGCAGTGTAAAAAGTTTGCGGGAGGACCTATCCTACGAGCAGTACGTC.

V gene TRBV5-1 combines with J gene TRBJ2-5, with D perhaps matching TRBD2 (6 bases). Trimming removed 3 bases from V and 1 base from J, with 10 bases in between. Germline CDR1 SGHRS, CDR2 YFSETQ. The CDR3 sequence is 14 residues long. The CDR3 region is CASSSSASQETQYF. In DNA, the CDR3 is TGCGCCAGCAGCTCTAGCGCCTCCCAAGAGACCCAGTACTTC.

There are a few counts of this clone. The chain combines TRBV5-4 with TRBJ2-2; D perhaps matches TRBD1 (6 bases). Germline CDR1 and CDR2: SGHNT and YYREEE (reference sequence). The CDR3 runs 14 residues. This chain's CDR3 is CASENRANTGELFF. The CDR3 DNA follows: TGTGCGTCCGAGAACAGGGCCAACACCGGGGAGCTGTTTTTT.

This chain joins TRBV6-6 and TRBJ2-7; a weak D match, TRBD1 (6 bases). From germline, CDR1 is MNHNY and CDR2 SVGAGI (reference sequence). The CDR3 has 13 residues. Trimming removed 5 bases at V and 3 bases at J, with 11 bases between. This chain's CDR3 is CASSRHRDYEQYV. The CDR3 region has the DNA TGTGCCAGCAGTCGACACAGGGACTACGAGCAGTACGTC.

V gene TRBV11-3 combines with J gene TRBJ1-1, with TRBD1 identical over 8 bases. The CDR3 runs 14 residues. V lost 4 bases to trimming and J lost 5 bases; unmatched junction nucleotides: 6. Germline loops: CDR1 SGHNT, CDR2 YENEEA. CDR3 DNA: TGTGCCAGCAGCTCCCGGACAGGGCGGACTGAAGCTTTCTTT. Translation gives CASSSRTGRTEAFF. Together with reference TRBV11-3 and TRBJ1-1, the CDR3 gives the full variable domain: EAGVVQSPRYKIIEKKQPVAFWCNPISGHNTLYWYLQNLGQGPELLIRYENEEAVDDSQLPKDRFSAERLKGVDSTLKIQPAELGDSAVYLCASSSRTGRTEAFFGQGTRLTVV.

This clone was counted only a few times. This rearrangement joins TRBV28 to TRBJ2-3; TRBD1 is a possible D gene (6 bases). The CDR3 is made up of 14 amino acids. Trimming shortened V by 3 bases and J by 4 bases, and 11 bases separated the two germline ends. CDR1 is MDHEN, CDR2 SYDVKM, per germline. The CDR3, as DNA: TGTGCCAGCAGTTTGGCAGGGGAATCAGATACGCAGTATTTT. The encoded protein is CASSLAGESDTQYF.

The chain has TRBV5-1 and TRBJ2-1; 10 positions agree with TRBD1. From germline, CDR1 is SGHRS and CDR2 YFSETQ. The CDR3 is made up of 16 amino acids. The V segment lost 1 base and the J segment 6 bases; nucleotides outside the gene matches: 7. The CDR3 DNA reads as TGCGCCAGCAGCTTGCCCGACAGGGGGCGGGGCAATGAGCAGTTCTTC. This gives the protein CASSLPDRGRGNEQFF.

The rearrangement uses TRBV5-1 and TRBJ2-3; TRBD1 matches 11 bases. The CDR3 length is 15 residues. Losses at the gene ends were 1 base for V and 7 bases for J; bases not matched to a gene: 5. From germline, CDR1 is SGHRS and CDR2 YFSETQ. The CDR3 reads CASSLQGQGVHTQYF. CDR3 DNA: TGCGCCAGCAGCTTGCAGGGACAGGGGGTCCATACGCAGTATTTT.

V is TRBV10-3 and J is TRBJ2-2, with D unclear. The ends were cut back, 3 bases at V and 5 bases at J, with 4 bases in the middle. Per the germline V gene, CDR1 is ENHRY and CDR2 is SYGVKD. The CDR3 spans 12 residues. The CDR3 sequence is CAISDSTGELFF. Written as DNA, the CDR3 is TGTGCCATCAGTGATTCTACCGGGGAGCTGTTTTTT.

This sequence joins TRBV19 and TRBJ1-3; the D gene is possibly TRBD1 (5 bases). Germline V gene lookup returns CDR1 LNHDA and CDR2 SQIVND (reference sequence). The V end lost 1 base, the J end lost 4 bases, and 11 bases lay between the germline ends. This CDR3 spans 15 amino acids. This chain's CDR3 is CASSIGQTGGNTIYF. CDR3 nucleotide sequence: TGTGCCAGTAGTATAGGACAGACCGGGGGAAACACCATATATTTT.